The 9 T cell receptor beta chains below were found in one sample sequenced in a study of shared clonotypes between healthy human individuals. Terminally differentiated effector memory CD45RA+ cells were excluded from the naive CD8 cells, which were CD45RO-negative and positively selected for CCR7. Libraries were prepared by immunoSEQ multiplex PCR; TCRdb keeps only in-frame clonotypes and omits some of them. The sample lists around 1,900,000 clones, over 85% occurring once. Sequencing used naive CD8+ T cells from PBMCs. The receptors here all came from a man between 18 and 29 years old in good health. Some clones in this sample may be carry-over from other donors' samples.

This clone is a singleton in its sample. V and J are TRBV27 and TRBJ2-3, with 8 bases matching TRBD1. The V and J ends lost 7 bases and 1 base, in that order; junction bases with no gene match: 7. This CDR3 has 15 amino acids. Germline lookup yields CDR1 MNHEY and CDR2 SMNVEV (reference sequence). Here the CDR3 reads CASTPPDRGTDTQYF. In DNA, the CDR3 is TGTGCCAGCACCCCTCCGGACAGGGGCACAGATACGCAGTATTTT.

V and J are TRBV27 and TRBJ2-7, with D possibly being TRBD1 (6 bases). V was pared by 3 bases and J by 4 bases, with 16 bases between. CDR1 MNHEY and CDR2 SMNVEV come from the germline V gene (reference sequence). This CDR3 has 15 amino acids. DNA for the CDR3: TGTGCCAGCAGTTTCAAGGGGGTTGGTCTATACGAGCAGTACTTC. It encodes CASSFKGVGLYEQYF.

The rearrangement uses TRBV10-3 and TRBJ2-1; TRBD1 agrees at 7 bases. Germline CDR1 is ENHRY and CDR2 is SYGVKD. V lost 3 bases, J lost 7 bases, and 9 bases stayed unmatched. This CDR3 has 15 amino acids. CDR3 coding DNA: TGTGCCATCAGTGATAAACAGGGGATTTGGAATGAGCAGTTCTTC. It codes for CAISDKQGIWNEQFF.

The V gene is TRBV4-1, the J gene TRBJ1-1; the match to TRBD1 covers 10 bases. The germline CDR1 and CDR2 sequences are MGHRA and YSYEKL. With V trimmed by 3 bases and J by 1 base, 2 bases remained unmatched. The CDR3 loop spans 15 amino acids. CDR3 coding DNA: TGCGCCAGCAGCCATAGGACAGGGGGGAACACTGAAGCTTTCTTT. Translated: CASSHRTGGNTEAFF.

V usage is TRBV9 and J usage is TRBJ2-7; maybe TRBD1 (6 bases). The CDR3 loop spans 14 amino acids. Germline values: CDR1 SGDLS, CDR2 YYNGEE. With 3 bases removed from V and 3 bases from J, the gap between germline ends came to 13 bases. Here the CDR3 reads CASSESARGYEQYF. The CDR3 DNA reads TGTGCCAGCAGCGAGAGTGCCAGGGGCTACGAGCAGTACTTC.

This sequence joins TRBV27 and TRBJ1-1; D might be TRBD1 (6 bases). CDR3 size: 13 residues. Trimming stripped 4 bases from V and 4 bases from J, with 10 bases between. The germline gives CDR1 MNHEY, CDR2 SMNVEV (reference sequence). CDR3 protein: CASSSKQGTEAFF. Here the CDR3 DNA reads TGTGCCAGCAGTTCGAAACAGGGCACTGAAGCTTTCTTT.

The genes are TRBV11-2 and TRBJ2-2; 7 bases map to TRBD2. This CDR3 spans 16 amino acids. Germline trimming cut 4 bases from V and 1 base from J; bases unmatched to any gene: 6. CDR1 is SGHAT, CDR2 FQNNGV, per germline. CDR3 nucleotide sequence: TGTGCCAGCAGCTCCAGACTAGCCCTGAACACCGGGGAGCTGTTTTTT. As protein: CASSSRLALNTGELFF.

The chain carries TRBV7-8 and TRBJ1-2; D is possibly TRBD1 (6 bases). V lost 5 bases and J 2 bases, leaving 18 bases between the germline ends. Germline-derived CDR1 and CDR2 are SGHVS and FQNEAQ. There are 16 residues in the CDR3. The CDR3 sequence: CASSPGRGGRNYGYTF. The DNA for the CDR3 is TGTGCCAGCAGCCCCGGCCGAGGGGGAAGGAACTATGGCTACACCTTC.

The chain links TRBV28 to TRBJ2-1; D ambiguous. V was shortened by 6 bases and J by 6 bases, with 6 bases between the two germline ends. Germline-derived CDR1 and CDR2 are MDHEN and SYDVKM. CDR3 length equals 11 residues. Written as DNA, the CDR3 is TGTGCCAGCAGAAGAACCAATGAGCAGTTCTTC. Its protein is CASRRTNEQFF.